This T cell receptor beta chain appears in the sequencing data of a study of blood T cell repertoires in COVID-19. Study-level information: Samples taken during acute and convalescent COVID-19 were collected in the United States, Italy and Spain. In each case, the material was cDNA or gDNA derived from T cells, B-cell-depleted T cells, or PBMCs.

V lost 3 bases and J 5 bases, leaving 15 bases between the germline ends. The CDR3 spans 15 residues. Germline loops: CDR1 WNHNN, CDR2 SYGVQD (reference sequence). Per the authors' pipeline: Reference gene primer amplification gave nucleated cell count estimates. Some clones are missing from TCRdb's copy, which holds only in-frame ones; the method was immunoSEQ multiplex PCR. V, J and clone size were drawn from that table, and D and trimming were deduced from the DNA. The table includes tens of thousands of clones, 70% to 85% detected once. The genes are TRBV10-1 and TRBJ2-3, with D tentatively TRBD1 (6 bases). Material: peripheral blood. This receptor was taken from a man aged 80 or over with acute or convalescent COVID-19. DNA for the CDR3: TGCGCCAGCAGTGATGGCAGGGGAAGAGGAGATACGCAGTATTTT. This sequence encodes CASSDGRGRGDTQYF.